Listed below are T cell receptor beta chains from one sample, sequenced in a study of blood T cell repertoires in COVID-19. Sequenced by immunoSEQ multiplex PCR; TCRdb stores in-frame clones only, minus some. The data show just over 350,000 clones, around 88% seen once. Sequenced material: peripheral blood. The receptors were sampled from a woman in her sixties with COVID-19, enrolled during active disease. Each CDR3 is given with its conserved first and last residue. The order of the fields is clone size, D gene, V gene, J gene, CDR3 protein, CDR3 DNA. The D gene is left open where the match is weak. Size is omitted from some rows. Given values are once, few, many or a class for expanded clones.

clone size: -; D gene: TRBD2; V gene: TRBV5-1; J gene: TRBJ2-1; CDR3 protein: CASSVQLAGGYNEQFF; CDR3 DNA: TGCGCCAGCAGCGTCCAACTAGCGGGGGGGTACAATGAGCAGTTCTTC
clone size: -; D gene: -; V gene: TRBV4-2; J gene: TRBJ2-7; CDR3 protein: CASSQDIRTEHNEQYF; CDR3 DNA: TGTGCCAGCAGCCAAGATATCCGGACAGAACATAACGAGCAGTACTTC
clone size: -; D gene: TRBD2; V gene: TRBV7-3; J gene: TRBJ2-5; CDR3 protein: CASSLTSSGGQTQYF; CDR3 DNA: TGTGCCAGCAGCTTAACTTCTAGCGGGGGGCAGACCCAGTACTTC
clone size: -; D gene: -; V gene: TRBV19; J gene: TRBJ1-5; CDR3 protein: CASQWGGNNQPQHF; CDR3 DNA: TGTGCCAGTCAGTGGGGGGGGAACAATCAGCCCCAGCATTTT
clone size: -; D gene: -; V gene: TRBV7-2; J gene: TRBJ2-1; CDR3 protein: CASSPPWASSYNEQFF; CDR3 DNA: TGTGCCAGCAGCCCCCCGTGGGCGAGCTCCTACAATGAGCAGTTCTTC
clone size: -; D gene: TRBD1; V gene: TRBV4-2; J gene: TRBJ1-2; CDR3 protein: CASSQLPGQGAGGYTF; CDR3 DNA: TGTGCCAGCAGCCAATTGCCTGGACAGGGGGCGGGGGGCTACACCTTC
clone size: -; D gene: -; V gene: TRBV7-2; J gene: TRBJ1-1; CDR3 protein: CASSLGTANTEAFF; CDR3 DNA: TGTGCCAGCAGCTTAGGGACAGCGAACACTGAAGCTTTCTTT
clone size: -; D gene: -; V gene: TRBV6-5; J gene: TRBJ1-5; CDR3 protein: CASVFGGTHVQPQHF; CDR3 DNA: TGTGCCAGCGTCTTCGGGGGGACCCACGTGCAGCCCCAGCATTTT
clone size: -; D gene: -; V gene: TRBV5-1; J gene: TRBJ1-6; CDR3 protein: CASSKTGVNSPLHF; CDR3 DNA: TGCGCCAGCAGCAAGACAGGTGTAAATTCACCCCTCCACTTT
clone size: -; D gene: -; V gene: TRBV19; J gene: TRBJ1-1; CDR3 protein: CASSFGVGTEAFF; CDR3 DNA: TGTGCCAGTTCCTTCGGGGTGGGCACTGAAGCTTTCTTT
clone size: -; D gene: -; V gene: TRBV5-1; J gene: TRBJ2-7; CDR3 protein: CASSLASTSSYEQYF; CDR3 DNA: TGCGCCAGCAGCTTGGCATCTACGAGCTCCTACGAGCAGTACTTC
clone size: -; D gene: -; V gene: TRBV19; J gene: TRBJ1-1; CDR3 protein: CATSQGLNTEAFF; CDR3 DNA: TGTGCCACGTCACAGGGATTGAACACTGAAGCTTTCTTT
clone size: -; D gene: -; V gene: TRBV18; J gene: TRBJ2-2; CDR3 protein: CASSPRRENTGELFF; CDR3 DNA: TGTGCCAGCTCACCACGGCGGGAGAACACCGGGGAGCTGTTTTTT
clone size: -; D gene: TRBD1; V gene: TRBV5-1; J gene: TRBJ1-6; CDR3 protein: CASAGTDNSPLHF; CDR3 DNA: TGCGCCAGTGCCGGGACAGATAATTCACCCCTCCACTTT
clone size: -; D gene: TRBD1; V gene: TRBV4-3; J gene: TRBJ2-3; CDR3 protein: CASSRVTGYTDTQYF; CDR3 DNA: TGCGCCAGCAGCCGCGTGACAGGGTACACAGATACGCAGTATTTT
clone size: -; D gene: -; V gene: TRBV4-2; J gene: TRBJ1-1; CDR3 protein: CASSQDPGVNTEAFF; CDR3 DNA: TGTGCCAGCAGCCAAGACCCAGGGGTGAACACTGAAGCTTTCTTT
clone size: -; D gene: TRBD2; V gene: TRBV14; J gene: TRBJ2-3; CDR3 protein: CASSHHLSGTSRPDTQYF; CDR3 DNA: TGTGCCAGCAGCCATCACCTCTCGGGGACTAGCCGCCCAGATACGCAGTATTTT
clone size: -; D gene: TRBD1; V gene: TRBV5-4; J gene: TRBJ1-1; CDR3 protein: CASSQDRAKGLTEAFF; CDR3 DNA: TGTGCCAGCAGCCAGGACAGGGCTAAGGGACTCACTGAAGCTTTCTTT
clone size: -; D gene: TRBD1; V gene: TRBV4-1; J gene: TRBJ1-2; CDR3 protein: CASSQGGQGSGYYGYTF; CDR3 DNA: TGCGCCAGCAGCCAAGGGGGACAGGGATCCGGCTACTATGGCTACACCTTC
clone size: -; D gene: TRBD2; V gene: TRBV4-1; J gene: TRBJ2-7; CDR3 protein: CASSRGLAGTYEQYF; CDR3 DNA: TGCGCCAGCAGCCGAGGGCTAGCGGGGACCTACGAGCAGTACTTC
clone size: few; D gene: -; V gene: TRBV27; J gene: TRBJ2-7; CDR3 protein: CATTAGNPPYEQYF; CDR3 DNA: TGTGCCACTACAGCGGGCAACCCCCCTTACGAGCAGTACTTC
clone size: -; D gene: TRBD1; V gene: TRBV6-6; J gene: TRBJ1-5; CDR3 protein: CASHPGGGNQPQHF; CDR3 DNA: TGTGCCAGCCACCCAGGGGGCGGCAATCAGCCCCAGCATTTT
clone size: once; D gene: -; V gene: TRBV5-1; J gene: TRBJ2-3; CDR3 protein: CASSPRQDSTDTQYF; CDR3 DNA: TGCGCCAGCAGCCCCCGACAGGATAGCACAGATACGCAGTATTTT
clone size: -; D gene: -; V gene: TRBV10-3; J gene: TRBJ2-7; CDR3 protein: CAISESAGSSYEQYF; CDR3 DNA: TGTGCCATCAGTGAGTCCGCAGGAAGCTCCTACGAGCAGTACTTC
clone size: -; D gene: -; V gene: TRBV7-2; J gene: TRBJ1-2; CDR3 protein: CASSVDRANYGYTF; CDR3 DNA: TGTGCCAGCAGCGTCGACAGAGCTAACTATGGCTACACCTTC
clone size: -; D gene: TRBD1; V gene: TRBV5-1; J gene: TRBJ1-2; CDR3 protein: CASRTDRGSYGYTF; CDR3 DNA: TGCGCCAGCAGAACGGACAGGGGAAGCTATGGCTACACCTTC
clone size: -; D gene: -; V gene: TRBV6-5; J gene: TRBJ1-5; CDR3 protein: CASSNAASQPQHF; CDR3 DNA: TGTGCCAGCAGTAACGCCGCTAGTCAGCCCCAGCATTTT
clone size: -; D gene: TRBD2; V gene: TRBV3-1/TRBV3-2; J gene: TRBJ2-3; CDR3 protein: CASSQGSAGGSDTQYF; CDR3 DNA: TGTGCCAGCAGCCAAGGTTCTGCGGGGGGGTCAGATACGCAGTATTTT
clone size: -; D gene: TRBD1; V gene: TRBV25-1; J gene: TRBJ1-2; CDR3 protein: CASSEVGQGDYGYTF; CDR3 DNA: TGTGCCAGCAGTGAGGTGGGACAGGGGGACTATGGCTACACCTTC
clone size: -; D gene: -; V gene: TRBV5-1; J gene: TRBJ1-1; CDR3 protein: CASSFGGYSEAFF; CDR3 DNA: TGCGCCAGCAGCTTCGGGGGATATAGTGAAGCTTTCTTT
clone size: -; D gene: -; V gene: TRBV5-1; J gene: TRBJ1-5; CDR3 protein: CASSLTGYSNQPQHF; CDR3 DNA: TGCGCCAGCAGCTTGACCGGTTATAGCAATCAGCCCCAGCATTTT
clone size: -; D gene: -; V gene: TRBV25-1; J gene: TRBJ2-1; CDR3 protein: CATGKKSGNEQFF; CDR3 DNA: TGTGCCACGGGGAAGAAATCGGGCAATGAGCAGTTCTTC
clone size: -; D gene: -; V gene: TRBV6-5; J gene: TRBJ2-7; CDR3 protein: CASSQRQVGPYEQYF; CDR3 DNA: TGTGCCAGCAGCCAACGACAGGTTGGCCCCTACGAGCAGTACTTC
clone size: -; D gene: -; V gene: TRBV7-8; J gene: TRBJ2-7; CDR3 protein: CASSLSTEAYYEQYF; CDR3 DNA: TGTGCCAGCAGCTTGTCCACGGAAGCGTACTACGAGCAGTACTTC
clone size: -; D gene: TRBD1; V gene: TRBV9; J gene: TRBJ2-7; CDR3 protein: CASSVTGQRYEQYF; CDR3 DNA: TGTGCCAGCAGCGTGACGGGACAGAGGTACGAGCAGTACTTC
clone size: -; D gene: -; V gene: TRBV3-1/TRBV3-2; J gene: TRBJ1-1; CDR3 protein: CASSTLGGGNTEAFF; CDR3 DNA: TGTGCCAGCAGCACTCTAGGGGGGGGAAACACTGAAGCTTTCTTT
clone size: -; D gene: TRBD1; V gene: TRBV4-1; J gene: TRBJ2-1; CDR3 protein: CASSQEGLTGINEQFF; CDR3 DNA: TGCGCCAGCAGCCAAGAGGGTCTGACAGGGATCAATGAGCAGTTCTTC
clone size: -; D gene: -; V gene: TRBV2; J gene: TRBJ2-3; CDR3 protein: CASSSEVTDTQYF; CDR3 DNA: TGTGCCAGCAGTTCGGAGGTTACAGATACGCAGTATTTT
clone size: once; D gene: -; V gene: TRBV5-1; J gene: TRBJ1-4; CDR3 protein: CASGREDANEKLFF; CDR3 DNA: TGCGCCAGCGGCCGGGAGGATGCTAATGAAAAACTGTTTTTT
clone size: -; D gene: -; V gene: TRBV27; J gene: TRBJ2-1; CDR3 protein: CASRDTGRDEQFF; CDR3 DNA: TGTGCCAGCAGGGACACAGGCCGGGATGAGCAGTTCTTC
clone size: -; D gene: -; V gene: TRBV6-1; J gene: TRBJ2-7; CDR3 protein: CASSELFSGQGNFYEQYF; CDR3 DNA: TGTGCCAGCAGTGAATTATTTAGTGGGCAGGGGAATTTCTACGAGCAGTACTTC
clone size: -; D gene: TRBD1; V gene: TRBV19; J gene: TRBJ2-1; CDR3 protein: CASSYTDRAINNEQFF; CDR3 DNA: TGTGCCAGTAGCTATACGGACAGGGCTATTAACAATGAGCAGTTCTTC
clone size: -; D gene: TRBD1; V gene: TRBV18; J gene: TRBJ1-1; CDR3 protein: CASSNTGGGLGTEAFF; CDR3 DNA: TGTGCCAGCTCTAACACAGGGGGCGGATTGGGCACTGAAGCTTTCTTT
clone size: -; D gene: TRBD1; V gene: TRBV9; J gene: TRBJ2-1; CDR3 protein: CASSAPGTGEYNEQFF; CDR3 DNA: TGTGCCAGCAGCGCCCCCGGGACAGGGGAATACAATGAGCAGTTCTTC
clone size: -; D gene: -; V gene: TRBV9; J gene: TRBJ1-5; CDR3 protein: CASSRGGYQPQHF; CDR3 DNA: TGTGCCAGCAGCCGCGGGGGGTATCAGCCCCAGCATTTT
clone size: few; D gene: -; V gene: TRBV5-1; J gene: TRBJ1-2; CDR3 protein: CASSFTTSNYGYTF; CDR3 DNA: TGCGCCAGCAGCTTTACGACATCTAACTATGGCTACACCTTC
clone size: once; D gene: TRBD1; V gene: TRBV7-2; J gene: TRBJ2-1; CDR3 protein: CASSLATGGNEQFF; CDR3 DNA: TGTGCCAGCAGCCTTGCGACAGGGGGCAATGAGCAGTTCTTC
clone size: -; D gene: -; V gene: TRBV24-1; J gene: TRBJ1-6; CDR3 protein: CATSVGPSSYNSPLHF; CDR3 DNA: TGTGCCACCAGTGTTGGTCCTAGCTCCTATAATTCACCCCTCCACTTT
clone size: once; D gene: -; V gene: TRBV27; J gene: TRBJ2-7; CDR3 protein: CASSLSPLEGEQYF; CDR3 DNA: TGTGCCAGCAGTTTATCGCCGTTGGAGGGAGAGCAGTACTTC
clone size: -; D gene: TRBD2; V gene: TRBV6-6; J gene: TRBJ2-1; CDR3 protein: CASRLAGGNNEQFF; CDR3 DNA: TGTGCCAGCAGACTAGCGGGGGGGAACAATGAGCAGTTCTTC